This T cell receptor (beta chain) was observed in a study of shared clonotypes between healthy human individuals. Findings of the study overall: An effect of sequencing depth on clonotype sharing among donors was expected.

This clone has just a few counts. Its specificity is unknown. The CDR3 is made up of 13 amino acids. Deletions cut 3 bases from V and 3 bases from J, with 8 bases between. Germline-derived CDR1 and CDR2 are MDHEN and SYDVKM. Samples underwent the assay at deep level. Clones were read by immunoSEQ multiplex PCR, and TCRdb kept only the in-frame ones, dropping some. Of about 560,000 clones listed, roughly four fifths are singletons. The rearrangement links TRBV28 to TRBJ1-1; D not certain. Sequenced sample: PBMCs. This receptor was obtained from a woman between 40 and 50 years old in good health. Some clones in this sample may be carry-over from other donors' samples. This chain's CDR3 is CASSLPMDTEAFF. The CDR3 DNA reads TGTGCCAGCAGTTTGCCGATGGACACTGAAGCTTTCTTT.